This T cell receptor (beta chain) was identified in a study of T cells in Graves' hyperthyroidism and ophthalmopathy. The study, taken as a whole, reports: Blood also carried most thyroid clonotypes expanded above 0.001. Ophthalmopathy onset followed model prediction by a median approximately 6.2 months.

RNA transcripts were the template for amplifying TCR beta CDR3 regions. A set of HTBI primers served as the primers for a first-round RT-PCR of the TCR CDR3. Using its own MiXCR run on the multiplex PCR reads, TCRdb lists one record per CDR3 protein. The table records 600,000 to 700,000 distinct CDR3 sequences, 14% to 15% of them present only once. Each diagnosis drew on symptoms, thyroxine, TRAb, thyroid ultrasound and orbital computed tomography findings. PBMCs were derived from about 10 ml fresh peripheral blood. The germline V gene has CDR1 MNHNS and CDR2 SASEGT. The V gene end was trimmed by 5 bases and the J gene end by 3 bases; junction bases not matched to a gene: 14. CDR3 size: 17 residues. Of note for this clonotype: Its target is unknown.

This chain uses TRBV6-1 with TRBJ2-7; 9 bases match TRBD2. Material for sequencing was blood. The TCR originated in a woman aged 35 to 49 with Graves' ophthalmopathy. The chain's CDR3 is CASSRHASSGILYEQYF. The CDR3 DNA reads TGTGCCAGCAGTCGACACGCTTCTAGCGGGATCCTCTACGAGCAGTACTTC.